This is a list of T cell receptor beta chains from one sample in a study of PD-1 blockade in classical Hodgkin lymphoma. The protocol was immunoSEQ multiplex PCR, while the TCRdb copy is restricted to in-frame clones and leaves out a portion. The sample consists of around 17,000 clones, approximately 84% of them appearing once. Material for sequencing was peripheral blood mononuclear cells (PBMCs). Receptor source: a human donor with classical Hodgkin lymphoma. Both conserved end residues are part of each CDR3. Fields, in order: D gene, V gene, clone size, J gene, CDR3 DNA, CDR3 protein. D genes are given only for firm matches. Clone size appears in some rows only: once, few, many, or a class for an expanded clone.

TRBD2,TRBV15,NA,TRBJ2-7,TGTGCCACCAGCGGAGGCAGGACTAGCGGGAGTCAGCAGTACTTC,CATSGGRTSGSQQYF
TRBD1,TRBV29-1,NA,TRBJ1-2,TGCAGCGGAGGACAGGGGGACTATGGCTACACCTTC,CSGGQGDYGYTF
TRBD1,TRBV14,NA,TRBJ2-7,TGTGCCAGCAGCCAACATCCGACAGGGAATTCCGAGCAGTACTTC,CASSQHPTGNSEQYF
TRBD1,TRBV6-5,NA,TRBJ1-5,TGTGCCAGCAGTTCCACAGGGGGGGGTCAGCCCCAGCATTTT,CASSSTGGGQPQHF
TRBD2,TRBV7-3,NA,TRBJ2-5,TGTGCCAGCAGCTTAATGGGAAGACTAGCGACTACCCAAGAGACCCAGTACTTC,CASSLMGRLATTQETQYF
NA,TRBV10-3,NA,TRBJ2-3,TGTGCCATCAGTCAGACAGTGGGGACAGATACGCAGTATTTT,CAISQTVGTDTQYF
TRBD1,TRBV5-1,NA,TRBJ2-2,TGCGCCAGCAGCTTTAGTACGGGACAGAGCGGGGAGCTGTTTTTT,CASSFSTGQSGELFF
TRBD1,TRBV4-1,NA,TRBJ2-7,TGCGCCAGCAGCCAAGAAGGGACAGGGTTAGGCGAGCAGTACTTC,CASSQEGTGLGEQYF
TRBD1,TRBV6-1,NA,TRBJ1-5,TGTGCCAGCAGTGACAGGGGGGGTCAGCCCCAGCATTTT,CASSDRGGQPQHF
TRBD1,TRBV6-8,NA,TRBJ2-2,TGTGCCAGCAGTTACTATCAAGACACCGGGACAGAACACACCGGGGAGCTGTTTTTT,CASSYYQDTGTEHTGELFF
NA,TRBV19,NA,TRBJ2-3,TGTGCCACCAAAGAAGGGCGGGTGCCAGATACGCAGTATTTT,CATKEGRVPDTQYF
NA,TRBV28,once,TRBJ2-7,TGTGCCAGCAGTTTATTCTCCTACGAGCAGTACTTC,CASSLFSYEQYF
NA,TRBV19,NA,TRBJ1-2,TGTGCCAGTAGTACAGGGGTGGCTGGCTACACCTTC,CASSTGVAGYTF
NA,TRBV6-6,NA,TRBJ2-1,TGTGCCAGCAGTTACTCCGGCAGAAACAATGAGCAGTTCTTC,CASSYSGRNNEQFF
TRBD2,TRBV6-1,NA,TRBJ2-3,TGTGCCAGCAGTGAAGTCGGGACTAGCGGGAGTGCAGATACGCAGTATTTT,CASSEVGTSGSADTQYF
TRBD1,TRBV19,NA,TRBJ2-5,TGTGCCAGCGGGACAGGGCGTGAGACCCAGTACTTC,CASGTGRETQYF
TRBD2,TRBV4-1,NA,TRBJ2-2,TGCGCCAGCAGCCGGGCTAGCGGGAGCCTCGGGGAGCTGTTTTTT,CASSRASGSLGELFF
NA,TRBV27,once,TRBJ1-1,TGTGCCAGCAGTTATCGAGCAGGTCCTAGCACTGAAGCTTTCTTT,CASSYRAGPSTEAFF
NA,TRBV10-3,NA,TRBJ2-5,TGTGCCATCAGTTGGACGGAGCAAGAGACCCAGTACTTC,CAISWTEQETQYF
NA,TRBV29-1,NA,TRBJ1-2,TGCAGCGTCCAAACAGGCCAAGCTAACTATGGCTACACCTTC,CSVQTGQANYGYTF
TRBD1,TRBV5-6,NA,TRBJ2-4,TGTGCCAGCAGCATACAGGGGACCAAAAACATTCAGTACTTC,CASSIQGTKNIQYF
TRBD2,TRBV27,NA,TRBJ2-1,TGTGCCAGCAGTCCCCTAGGACTAGCGGCAGACAATGAGCAGTTCTTC,CASSPLGLAADNEQFF
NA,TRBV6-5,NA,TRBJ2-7,TGTGCCAGCGGTGAACACCTCGGCGAGCAGTACTTC,CASGEHLGEQYF
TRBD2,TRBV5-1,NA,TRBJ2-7,TGCGCCAGCAGCTTGGGGGGACTAGCGGGAAAGCCCCAGACCGAGCAGTACTTC,CASSLGGLAGKPQTEQYF
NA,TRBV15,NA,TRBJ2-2,TGTGCCACCAGCAGAACTATCGGAGCAGGGCTTCGCACCGGGGAGCTGTTTTTT,CATSRTIGAGLRTGELFF
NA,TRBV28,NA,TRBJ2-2,TGTGCCAGCAGTTTCTCGGACAGAAACACCGGGGAGCTGTTTTTT,CASSFSDRNTGELFF
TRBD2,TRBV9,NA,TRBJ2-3,TGTGCCAGCACCAATTCCCTAGCGGCCCCAGATACGCAGTATTTT,CASTNSLAAPDTQYF
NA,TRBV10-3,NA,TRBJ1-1,TGTGCCATCACCAGGGAAGGGAGTGGGGACACTGAAGCTTTCTTT,CAITREGSGDTEAFF
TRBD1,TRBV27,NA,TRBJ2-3,TGTGCCAGCAGTCCTGGGACAGTTACGGCGGGAGATACGCAGTATTTT,CASSPGTVTAGDTQYF
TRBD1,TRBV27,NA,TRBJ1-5,TGTGCCAGCAGTCAAAACAGGGGGCATCAGCCCCAGCATTTT,CASSQNRGHQPQHF
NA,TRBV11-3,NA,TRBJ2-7,TGTGCCAGCAGCGCGGGACACTACGAGCAGTACTTC,CASSAGHYEQYF
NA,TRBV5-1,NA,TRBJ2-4,TGCGCCAGCAGCTTGGATCAACTGGGCCGCTCTCTAGGGAACATTCAGTACTTC,CASSLDQLGRSLGNIQYF
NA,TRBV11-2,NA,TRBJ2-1,TGTGCCAGCAGCCTGGGCAAGCATGGAGTCAATGAGCAGTTCTTC,CASSLGKHGVNEQFF
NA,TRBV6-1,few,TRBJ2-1,TGTGCCAGCACCGGCGGGCAGGAGGTAAACGAGCAGTTCTTC,CASTGGQEVNEQFF
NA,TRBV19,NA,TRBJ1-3,TGTGCCAGTATGCGATTCCATGGAAGCTCTGGAAACACCATATATTTT,CASMRFHGSSGNTIYF
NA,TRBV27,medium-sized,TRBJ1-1,TGTGCCAGCAGTTTACTAAGGGACACTGAAGCTTTCTTT,CASSLLRDTEAFF
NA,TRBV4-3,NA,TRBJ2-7,TGCGCCAGCAGGTCGAGCGGCGAGCAGTACTTC,CASRSSGEQYF
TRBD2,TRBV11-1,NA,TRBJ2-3,TGTGCCAGCAGCTTAGACCTTAGCGGGAGGGCCATTGGCACAGATACGCAGTATTTT,CASSLDLSGRAIGTDTQYF
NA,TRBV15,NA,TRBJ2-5,TGTGCCACCAGCAGAAACTTGGGAGCGGAAGAGACCCAGTACTTC,CATSRNLGAEETQYF
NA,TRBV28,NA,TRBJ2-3,TGTGCCAGCAGCCAGGGGAAGGGGTTCTTCACAGATACGCAGTATTTT,CASSQGKGFFTDTQYF
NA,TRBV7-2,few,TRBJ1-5,TGTGCCAGCAGCTTAGTAGGAGCGGGAAACAATCAGCCCCAGCATTTT,CASSLVGAGNNQPQHF
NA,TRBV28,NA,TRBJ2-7,TGTGCCAGCAGTTTAAACGGCCCCTACGAGCAGTACTTC,CASSLNGPYEQYF
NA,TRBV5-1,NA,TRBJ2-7,TGCGCCAGCAGCTTGGGACAGATCTACGAGCAGTACTTC,CASSLGQIYEQYF
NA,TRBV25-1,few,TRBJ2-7,TGTGCCAGCAGTGCCCCAGGAGGGTCCGAGCAGTACTTC,CASSAPGGSEQYF
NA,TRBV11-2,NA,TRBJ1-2,TGTGCCAGCAGCTTCGGACCGGGCGGCTACACCTTC,CASSFGPGGYTF
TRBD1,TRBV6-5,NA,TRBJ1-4,TGTGCCAGCAGCCTACAGGGGACCGGAAAACTGTTTTTT,CASSLQGTGKLFF
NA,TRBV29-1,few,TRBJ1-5,TGCAGCGTCACGGACAGCAATCAGCCCCAGCATTTT,CSVTDSNQPQHF
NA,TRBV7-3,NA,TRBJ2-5,TGTGCCAGCAGCTTAACGGTGGCAGGGTGGGAGACCCAGTACTTC,CASSLTVAGWETQYF
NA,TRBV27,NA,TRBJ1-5,TGTGCCAGCAGTTTAGGTAGCAATCAGCCCCAGCATTTT,CASSLGSNQPQHF
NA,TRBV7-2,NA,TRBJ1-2,TGTGCCAGCAGCTTAAATAGGAACTATGGCTACACCTTC,CASSLNRNYGYTF
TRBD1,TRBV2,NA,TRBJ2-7,TGTGCCAGCAAGGGGGCTAGCCCCAACTACGAGCAGTACTTC,CASKGASPNYEQYF
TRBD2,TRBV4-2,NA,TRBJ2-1,TGTGCCAGCAGCCAGGGTGCGGGACTAGACAACAATGAGCAGTTCTTC,CASSQGAGLDNNEQFF
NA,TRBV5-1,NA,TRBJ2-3,TGCGCCAGCAGCTTGGGAGGTTTAGATACGCAGTATTTT,CASSLGGLDTQYF
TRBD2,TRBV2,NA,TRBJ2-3,TGTGCCAGCAGTGCACTAGCCCCGGGAGGAGATACGCAGTATTTT,CASSALAPGGDTQYF
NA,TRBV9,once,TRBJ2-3,TGTGCCAGCACCCCGATAGGGGGAAGGACAGATACGCAGTATTTT,CASTPIGGRTDTQYF
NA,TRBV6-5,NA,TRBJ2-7,TGTGCCAGCAGCCGGGCCGTCTCCTACGAGCAGTACTTC,CASSRAVSYEQYF
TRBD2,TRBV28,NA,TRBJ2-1,TGTGCCAGCAGTCGGACTAGCTGGGAGTACAATGAGCAGTTCTTC,CASSRTSWEYNEQFF
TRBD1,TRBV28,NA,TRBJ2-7,TGTGCCAGCAGTTCCCCGGGACAGGGGACGTACGAGCAGTACTTC,CASSSPGQGTYEQYF
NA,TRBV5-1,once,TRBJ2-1,TGCGCCAGCAGCCTGTACGACAATGAGCAGTTCTTC,CASSLYDNEQFF